The 24 T cell receptor beta chains presented below share a single source sample, sequenced in a study of blood T cell repertoires in COVID-19. Libraries were prepared by immunoSEQ multiplex PCR; TCRdb keeps only in-frame clonotypes and omits some of them. This table holds under 300,000 clones, roughly nine tenths found once. Input material: peripheral blood. The receptors were sampled from a man in his 60s with acute or convalescent COVID-19.

V and J are TRBV2 and TRBJ2-7; unclear D gene. V dropped 3 bases and J dropped 6 bases, with 12 bases sitting between them. In germline, CDR1 is SNHLY, CDR2 FYNNEI. There are 13 residues in the CDR3. The CDR3 loop is CASSETSFGEQYF. The CDR3 coding sequence is TGTGCCAGCAGTGAGACATCGTTCGGCGAGCAGTACTTC. Supplemented by reference TRBV2 and TRBJ2-7, the full variable domain reads EPEVTQTPSHQVTQMGQEVILRCVPISNHLYFYWYRQILGQKVEFLVSFYNNEISEKSEIFDDQFSVERPDGSNFTLKIRSTKLEDSAMYFCASSETSFGEQYFGPGTRLTVT.

This sequence joins TRBV7-9 and TRBJ2-3; TRBD1 aligns across 8 bases. The CDR3 is 15 amino acids. Trimming cost V 5 bases and J 0 bases; bases outside gene matches: 4. The germline V gene has CDR1 SEHNR and CDR2 FQNEAQ (reference sequence). The CDR3 sequence is CASSPRDRSTDTQYF. The DNA of the CDR3 is TGTGCCAGCAGCCCCCGGGACAGGAGCACAGATACGCAGTATTTT.

In its sample, this clone was seen once. J is TRBJ2-7 and V is TRBV5-4; tentative D call: TRBD2 (6 bases). The germline gives CDR1 SGHNT, CDR2 YYREEE (reference sequence). Trimming shortened V by 4 bases and J by 2 bases, and 16 bases separated the two germline ends. The CDR3 runs to 15 residues. The CDR3 nucleotides read TGTGCCAGCAGCCCTGGGGGGTCTCCAGCCTACGAGCAGTACTTC. It translates to CASSPGGSPAYEQYF.

The chain carries TRBV19 and TRBJ2-1, with D possibly being TRBD2 (5 bases). Trimming removed 3 bases from V and 2 bases from J, with 11 bases in between. This CDR3 comprises 15 residues. CDR1 and CDR2 (germline): LNHDA, SQIVND (reference sequence). CDR3 coding DNA: TGTGCCAGTAGTATTGAGGACTCTGCCTACAATGAGCAGTTCTTC. As protein: CASSIEDSAYNEQFF.

This clone showed up just a few times. V is TRBV7-2 and J is TRBJ2-7; TRBD2 matches at 9 bases. CDR3 length equals 16 residues. Germline assignment: CDR1 SGHTA and CDR2 FQGNSA. V lost 1 base to trimming and J lost 5 bases; unmatched junction nucleotides: 9. CDR3 loop: CASSLVPGLAINEQYF. The CDR3 DNA is TGTGCCAGCAGCTTAGTCCCTGGACTAGCGATTAACGAGCAGTACTTC. Combining the CDR3 with reference TRBV7-2 and TRBJ2-7 gives the whole variable domain GAGVSQSPSNKVTEKGKDVELRCDPISGHTALYWYRQSLGQGLEFLIYFQGNSAPDKSGLPSDRFSAERTGGSVSTLTIQRTQQEDSAVYLCASSLVPGLAINEQYFGPGTRLTVT.

The chain links TRBV5-1 to TRBJ2-7; no reliable D call. Germline V CDR1 and CDR2: SGHRS, YFSETQ. Trimming took off 4 bases at V and 3 bases at J, with 17 bases between the two ends. This CDR3 region has 15 residues. This chain's CDR3 is CASSREVAVGYEQYF. As DNA, the CDR3 is TGCGCCAGCAGCAGAGAAGTCGCGGTGGGCTACGAGCAGTACTTC.

The chain is built from TRBV30 and TRBJ2-3; 8 bases are a match to TRBD1. This CDR3 has 15 amino acids. Germline V gives CDR1 GTSNPN, CDR2 SVGIG (reference sequence). Unmatched junction bases numbered 6, after V lost 1 base and J lost 3 bases. For the CDR3, the DNA is TGTGCCTGGAGTGCCCTCGGACAGGGAACAGATACGCAGTATTTT. It encodes CAWSALGQGTDTQYF. Based on the CDR3 plus reference TRBV30 and TRBJ2-3, the full variable domain is SQTIHQWPATLVQPVGSPLSLECTVEGTSNPNLYWYRQAAGRGLQLLFYSVGIGQISSEVPQNLSASRPQDRQFILSSKKLLLSDSGFYLCAWSALGQGTDTQYFGPGTRLTVL.

The chain employs TRBV6-2 or TRBV6-3 and TRBJ2-1, with TRBD2 identical over 13 bases. This CDR3 contains 16 residues. Germline CDR1 MNHEY, CDR2 SVGEGT. Trimming cost V 1 base and J 6 bases; bases outside gene matches: 3. DNA of the CDR3: TGTGCCAGCAGTTACTGGACTAGCGGGAGTAGCAATGAGCAGTTCTTC. Amino acids: CASSYWTSGSSNEQFF.

V and J are TRBV6-2 or TRBV6-3 and TRBJ2-1; 9 nucleotides line up with TRBD2. J was trimmed by 2 bases and V by 5 bases; bases with no gene match: 13. Germline V gene lookup returns CDR1 MNHEY and CDR2 SVGEGT. The CDR3 is 18 amino acids. The DNA for the CDR3 is TGTGCCAGCAGTGCGAGTCCGAGACTAGCGGATCCCTACAATGAGCAGTTCTTC. It specifies CASSASPRLADPYNEQFF.

This clone was counted only a few times. This specimen includes other DNA sequences encoding the same CDR3. This chain uses TRBV4-1 with TRBJ1-5, with 7 bases lining up with TRBD1. Trimming removed 2 bases from V and 2 bases from J; junction bases left unmatched: 3. Germline V gene lookup returns CDR1 MGHRA and CDR2 YSYEKL. The CDR3 is 15 residues long. The CDR3, as DNA: TGCGCCAGCAGCCAATACGACAGGGGCAATCAGCCCCAGCATTTT. Protein sequence: CASSQYDRGNQPQHF.

The V call is TRBV28, the J call TRBJ2-7; weak D call: TRBD1 (6 bases). The length of the CDR3 is 15 residues. V lost 6 bases, J lost 5 bases, and 20 bases lay in between. Germline CDR1 MDHEN, CDR2 SYDVKM. The CDR3 nucleotides read TGTGCCAGCAGACCCAACCAGGGCAGGGGCCACGAGCAGTACTTC. It encodes CASRPNQGRGHEQYF.

The chain couples TRBV19 to TRBJ2-1; weak D call: TRBD1 (5 bases). The CDR3 is 14 residues long. Germline values: CDR1 LNHDA, CDR2 SQIVND (reference sequence). V shed 7 bases and J shed 9 bases, with 19 bases lying between them. CDR3 DNA: TGTGCCAGTAAATATGCCGCGGAAGGGGTTGAGCAGTTCTTC. Translated, it gives CASKYAAEGVEQFF.

This chain links TRBV7-2 with TRBJ1-2; D is unclear. Germline assignment: CDR1 SGHTA and CDR2 FQGNSA. V lost 0 bases, J lost 6 bases, and 11 bases lay in between. The CDR3 totals 14 residues. The CDR3 reads CASSLAREAHGYTF. In nucleotides, the CDR3 is TGTGCCAGCAGCTTAGCGCGGGAAGCCCATGGCTACACCTTC.

The chain employs TRBV7-9 and TRBJ2-7, with TRBD1 identical over 11 bases. This CDR3 comprises 15 residues. The V gene end was trimmed by 3 bases and the J gene end by 3 bases; junction bases not matched to a gene: 4. CDR1 and CDR2 from the germline V gene are SEHNR and FQNEAQ (reference sequence). Here the CDR3 DNA reads TGTGCCAGCAGCTTTACCGGGACAGGGGGCTACGAGCAGTACTTC. Translation gives CASSFTGTGGYEQYF. Complete variable domain (other parts from reference TRBV7-9 and TRBJ2-7): DTGVSQNPRHKITKRGQNVTFRCDPISEHNRLYWYRQTLGQGPEFLTYFQNEAQLEKSRLLSDRFSAERPKGSFSTLEIQRTEQGDSAMYLCASSFTGTGGYEQYFGPGTRLTVT.

The V and J genes are TRBV28 and TRBJ1-2; 9 bases are a match to TRBD1. CDR3 size: 14 residues. Germline V gene sequence: CDR1 MDHEN, CDR2 SYDVKM. V shed 7 bases and J 2 bases; nucleotides not matched to a gene: 5. The CDR3 DNA reads as TGTGCCAGCACCGAGACAGGGGGGAACTATGGCTACACCTTC. Translated, it gives CASTETGGNYGYTF.

The chain has TRBV28 and TRBJ1-3; possibly TRBD1 for D (6 bases). Germline V gene data show CDR1 as MDHEN and CDR2 as SYDVKM. CDR3 length equals 18 residues. The germline V and J ends were trimmed by 4 bases and 4 bases, with 23 bases remaining between them. The DNA of the CDR3 is TGTGCCAGCAGTTCCGGGGGGGCAGGGCTTGGCCCGGGAAACACCATATATTTT. It specifies CASSSGGAGLGPGNTIYF.

The V gene is TRBV2, the J gene TRBJ1-5; D is possibly TRBD1 (6 bases). The CDR3 runs 14 residues. From germline, CDR1 is SNHLY and CDR2 FYNNEI. Trimming stripped 3 bases from V and 2 bases from J, with 8 bases between. The CDR3 sequence is CASSDNRGNQPQHF. CDR3 sequence (DNA): TGTGCCAGCAGTGATAACAGGGGCAATCAGCCCCAGCATTTT.

This clone was detected only once. J is TRBJ2-1 and V is TRBV6-2 or TRBV6-3; D is possibly TRBD2 (6 bases). Per germline, CDR1 MNHEY and CDR2 SVGEGT. Trimming removed 0 bases at V and 3 bases at J, with 18 bases between. This CDR3 comprises 18 residues. The CDR3 DNA reads as TGTGCCAGCAGTTACTCGTTTTATCAGGGAGGACTCTACAATGAGCAGTTCTTC. It translates to CASSYSFYQGGLYNEQFF.

This chain links TRBV18 with TRBJ2-1, with 8 nucleotides matching TRBD2. Germline V gene sequence: CDR1 KGHSH, CDR2 LQKENI. The CDR3 spans 14 residues. Trimming took 0 bases from V and 9 from J; bases not matched to a gene: 4. The CDR3 protein is CASSPPGTRTEQFF. The CDR3 DNA follows: TGTGCCAGCTCACCACCTGGGACTAGAACTGAGCAGTTCTTC.

V is TRBV7-3 and J is TRBJ2-1; tentative D call: TRBD1 (6 bases). The CDR3 totals 15 residues. CDR1 and CDR2 from the germline V gene are SGHTA and FQGTGA. The germline V and J ends were trimmed by 0 bases and 1 base, with 7 bases remaining between them. CDR3 DNA sequence: TGTGCCAGCAGCTTAACCCAGGGGTCCTACAATGAGCAGTTCTTC. Amino acids: CASSLTQGSYNEQFF.

The V gene is TRBV10-3, the J gene TRBJ2-7; a weak D match, TRBD1 (6 bases). CDR1 is ENHRY, CDR2 SYGVKD, per germline. The V and J ends lost 6 bases and 0 bases respectively, with 6 bases between them. This CDR3 is 12 amino acids long. The CDR3 bases are TGTGCCATCAGGGACAGCTCCTACGAGCAGTACTTC. Translation: CAIRDSSYEQYF.

This chain joins TRBV3-1 (or the pseudogene TRBV3-2) and TRBJ2-7; the match to TRBD2 covers 9 bases. Looked up from germline, CDR1 is LGHDT and CDR2 is YNNKEL (reference sequence). This CDR3 contains 15 residues. V was pared by 1 base and J by 3 bases, with 4 bases of the junction left unmatched. CDR3 in amino acids: CASSQALTSGYEQYF. The DNA for the CDR3 is TGTGCCAGCAGCCAAGCGCTGACTAGCGGCTACGAGCAGTACTTC.

The CDR3 sequence: CASERAGGNGGYTF. DNA of the CDR3: TGTGCCAGCGAACGGGCCGGGGGTAACGGTGGCTACACCTTC. The chain couples TRBV28 to TRBJ1-2, with D possibly matching TRBD1 (5 bases). The CDR3 length is 14 residues. CDR1 MDHEN and CDR2 SYDVKM come from the germline V gene. V was cut by 8 bases and J by 7 bases, with 20 bases left in between.

The chain has TRBV6-5 and TRBJ2-1; 9 nucleotides line up with TRBD1. From germline, CDR1 is MNHEY and CDR2 SVGAGI. There are 14 residues in the CDR3. V lost 5 bases to trimming and J lost 8 bases; unmatched junction nucleotides: 7. The CDR3 DNA follows: TGTGCCAGCAGTCGCGGGACAGGGATCGATGAGCAGTTCTTC. This codes for CASSRGTGIDEQFF.